This entry lists 26 T cell receptor beta chains sequenced from one sample in a study of T cell responses to AZD1222 COVID-19 vaccine. The repertoire was sequenced with immunoSEQ multiplex PCR; TCRdb's copy has only in-frame clones and lacks some. The profile shows about 110,000 clones, around nine tenths of them singletons. Source: peripheral blood, taken on day 0 of AZD1222 vaccination. The source is an adult in good health.

The chain is built from TRBV28 and TRBJ1-4; TRBD1 is a possible D gene (6 bases). There are 19 residues in the CDR3. The V end lost 6 bases, the J end lost 3 bases, and 26 bases lay between the germline ends. The germline CDR1 and CDR2 sequences are MDHEN and SYDVKM. The CDR3 here is CASRYRLVGRKGANEKLFF. The CDR3, as DNA: TGTGCCAGCAGATACCGTTTAGTCGGCCGTAAGGGGGCTAATGAAAAACTGTTTTTT.

The chain couples TRBV10-2 to TRBJ1-4; no firm D call. V lost 2 bases to trimming and J lost 8 bases, with 6 bases between them. The length of the CDR3 is 12 residues. In germline, CDR1 is WSHSY, CDR2 SAAADI. CDR3 in DNA: TGCGCCAGCAGTGAGAGGTCCGAAAAACTGTTTTTT. Translating it yields CASSERSEKLFF.

This clone was recorded only once. The chain recombines TRBV7-6 with TRBJ2-5, with 12 bases that match TRBD1. The germline CDR1 and CDR2 sequences are SGHVS and FNYEAQ. There are 16 residues in the CDR3. V lost 4 bases to trimming and J lost 5 bases; unmatched junction nucleotides: 8. CDR3 loop: CASSSPGQGAEETQYF. In DNA form, the CDR3 reads TGTGCCAGCAGCTCACCGGGACAGGGGGCTGAGGAGACCCAGTACTTC.

The gene calls are TRBV5-5 and TRBJ2-7; the match to TRBD1 covers 8 bases. The CDR3 runs to 17 residues. The junction had 16 bases not matched to a gene; V was cut back by 4 bases and J by 4 bases. Germline CDR1 reads SGHKS; CDR2 reads YYEKEE (reference sequence). The CDR3 DNA reads TGTGCCAGCAGCCCGGGGACAGGTCGGATTGCACAGTACGAGCAGTACTTC. Protein product: CASSPGTGRIAQYEQYF.

The chain combines TRBV6-5 with TRBJ2-3; TRBD2 might be the D (6 bases). Germline values: CDR1 MNHEY, CDR2 SVGAGI. The V and J ends lost 5 bases and 4 bases respectively, with 16 bases between them. The CDR3 is 15 residues long. The CDR3 region is CASSIWGEVSDTQYF. CDR3 sequence (DNA): TGTGCCAGCAGTATATGGGGGGAAGTTTCAGATACGCAGTATTTT.

The rearrangement uses TRBV6-5 and TRBJ2-7; either TRBD1 or TRBD2 may fit D (5 bases each). V lost 8 bases to trimming and J lost 7 bases, with 18 bases between them. Germline CDR1 MNHEY, CDR2 SVGAGI. The CDR3 runs to 13 residues. CDR3 coding DNA: TGTGCCAGCTCCAACGGGGCGAACCGGGAGCAGTACTTC. This translates into CASSNGANREQYF.

This rearrangement joins TRBV2 to TRBJ1-5; D gene ambiguous. Per germline, CDR1 SNHLY and CDR2 FYNNEI. V was trimmed by 6 bases and J by 0 bases, leaving 9 bases between them. The CDR3 has 14 residues. CDR3 nucleotide sequence: TGTGCCAGCAGGCCTCAATATAGCAATCAGCCCCAGCATTTT. Amino acids: CASRPQYSNQPQHF.

The chain carries TRBV5-4 and TRBJ1-6; tentatively, D is TRBD1 (5 bases). The CDR3 extends over 13 amino acids. Germline values: CDR1 SGHNT, CDR2 YYREEE (reference sequence). The V end lost 3 bases, the J end lost 7 bases, and 8 bases lay between the germline ends. Here the CDR3 reads CASSSGPNSPLHF. In DNA form, the CDR3 reads TGTGCCAGCAGCTCGGGACCGAATTCACCCCTCCACTTT.

This clone was counted a single time. This chain connects TRBV3-1 (or the pseudogene TRBV3-2) to TRBJ1-2; D remains ambiguous. Trimming cost V 2 bases and J 7 bases, with 8 bases left between them. The germline V gene encodes CDR1 LGHDT and CDR2 YNNKEL (reference sequence). This CDR3 has 12 amino acids. The CDR3 is CASSQFKGGYTF. DNA of the CDR3: TGTGCCAGCAGCCAATTCAAGGGTGGCTACACCTTC.

The genes are TRBV27 and TRBJ1-6; D is uncertain. Looked up from germline, CDR1 is MNHEY and CDR2 is SMNVEV (reference sequence). Trimming took off 4 bases at V and 6 bases at J, with 13 bases between the two ends. The CDR3 has 15 residues. The CDR3 region is CASSSWEGRNSPLHF. In nucleotides, the CDR3 is TGTGCCAGCAGTTCCTGGGAGGGCCGTAATTCACCCCTCCACTTT.

The chain joins TRBV7-9 to TRBJ2-1, with 7 bases aligning to TRBD2. Per the germline V gene, CDR1 is SEHNR and CDR2 is FQNEAQ (reference sequence). The ends lost 4 bases at V and 8 bases at J; junction bases unmatched: 5. The CDR3 is 13 residues long. CDR3 in amino acids: CASSSAGTDEQFF. The CDR3 bases are TGTGCCAGCAGCTCAGCGGGAACTGATGAGCAGTTCTTC.

The chain employs TRBV2 and TRBJ2-5; the match to TRBD2 covers 7 bases. The ends lost 8 bases at V and 6 bases at J; junction bases unmatched: 6. The CDR3 is 12 amino acids. Germline CDR1 reads SNHLY; CDR2 reads FYNNEI. CDR3 coding DNA: TGTGCCAGCTGCAGCGGGGTTAAGACCCAGTACTTC. It specifies CASCSGVKTQYF.

The chain couples TRBV5-6 to TRBJ2-1; D is undetermined. The CDR3 covers 16 residues. Trimming pared 4 bases from V and 0 bases from J, leaving 14 bases between. The V gene's germline CDR1 is SGHDT and CDR2 YYEEEE. CDR3 bases: TGTGCCAGCAGCCTAGTAGCCCCAAGCTCCTACAATGAGCAGTTCTTC. This sequence encodes CASSLVAPSSYNEQFF.

This chain links TRBV27 with TRBJ1-4; possibly TRBD1 for D (6 bases). Per the germline V gene, CDR1 is MNHEY and CDR2 is SMNVEV (reference sequence). With 3 bases removed from V and 7 bases from J, the gap between germline ends came to 18 bases. CDR3 length equals 16 residues. This CDR3 reads CASSFDARGATEKLFF. DNA for the CDR3: TGTGCCAGCAGTTTCGACGCCCGGGGGGCCACTGAAAAACTGTTTTTT.

V is TRBV4-1 and J is TRBJ1-1; TRBD1 agrees at 10 bases. The junction had 12 bases not matched to a gene; V was cut back by 1 base and J by 4 bases. CDR3 length: 18 residues. Germline CDR1 is MGHRA and CDR2 is YSYEKL. The chain's CDR3 is CASSQAPTTGGFGTEAFF. For the CDR3, the DNA is TGCGCCAGCAGCCAAGCTCCCACGACAGGGGGCTTCGGCACTGAAGCTTTCTTT.

The rearrangement uses TRBV7-8 and TRBJ1-1; tentative D call: TRBD1 (5 bases). V dropped 5 bases and J dropped 0 bases, with 13 bases sitting between them. The germline V gene encodes CDR1 SGHVS and CDR2 FQNEAQ. The CDR3 covers 15 residues. The CDR3 DNA sequence: TGTGCCAGCAGCACCCAGGCAGGGATGAACACTGAAGCTTTCTTT. Amino acids: CASSTQAGMNTEAFF. The variable domain in full, with the rest retrieved from reference TRBV7-8 and TRBJ1-1, is GAGVSQSPRYKVAKRGQDVALRCDPISGHVSLFWYQQALGQGPEFLTYFQNEAQLDKSGLPSDRFFAERPEGSVSTLKIQRTQQEDSAVYLCASSTQAGMNTEAFFGQGTRLTVV.

This chain links TRBV11-2 with TRBJ2-2; possible D gene TRBD2, 6 bases. The CDR3 extends over 15 amino acids. The V gene's germline CDR1 is SGHAT and CDR2 FQNNGV. Trimming shortened V by 5 bases and J by 5 bases, and 15 bases separated the two germline ends. CDR3 amino acids: CASSPRGGGTGELFF. CDR3 DNA sequence: TGTGCCAGCAGCCCCCGGGGAGGAGGGACCGGGGAGCTGTTTTTT.

The rearrangement links TRBV27 to TRBJ1-5; no firm D call. Trimming took off 3 bases at V and 4 bases at J, with 7 bases between the two ends. CDR3 length: 13 amino acids. The germline gives CDR1 MNHEY, CDR2 SMNVEV (reference sequence). CDR3 sequence reads: CASSLSVNQPQHF. The CDR3 nucleotides are TGTGCCAGCAGTTTGTCGGTGAATCAGCCCCAGCATTTT.

This clone was counted once. In the same sample, other DNA sequences code for this CDR3. The chain uses TRBV4-1 and TRBJ1-1; no definite D call. Trimming removed 1 base at V and 3 bases at J, with 6 bases between. CDR1 is MGHRA and CDR2 is YSYEKL in the germline V gene. This CDR3 has 13 residues. Here the CDR3 DNA reads TGCGCCAGCAGCCAAGTGGGCGACACTGAAGCTTTCTTT. This encodes CASSQVGDTEAFF.

This CDR3 reads CASSQSVQGDYEQYF. The CDR3 DNA follows: TGCGCCAGCAGCCAGAGCGTCCAGGGTGACTACGAGCAGTACTTC. This chain links TRBV4-3 with TRBJ2-7; the D gene is possibly TRBD1 (5 bases). Trimming left V 3 bases short and J 3 bases short, with 15 bases between. The CDR3 has 15 amino acids. The germline V gene has CDR1 LGHNA and CDR2 YSLEER.

For the CDR3, the DNA is TGTGCCAGCAGTGAAAGGTCCTACACTGAAGCTTTCTTT. Its protein is CASSERSYTEAFF. The chain carries TRBV6-1 and TRBJ1-1, with D unclear. Germline lookup yields CDR1 MNHNS and CDR2 SASEGT. V lost 2 bases and J 3 bases, leaving 7 bases between the germline ends. The CDR3 covers 13 residues.

About this clone: A read error may produce the germline difference seen at one junction end. The chain couples TRBV5-4 to TRBJ2-7; the D gene is possibly TRBD2 (6 bases). CDR3 length: 14 amino acids. The germline CDR1 and CDR2 sequences are SGHNT and YYREEE (reference sequence). The CDR3 loop reads CASTLDGSSYEQYF. Written as DNA, the CDR3 is TGTGCCAGCACCTTGGACGGGAGCTCCTACGAGCAGTACTTC.

Only a few counts were recorded for this clone. The gene calls are TRBV6-5 and TRBJ1-4; D perhaps matches TRBD1 (5 bases). Trimming took off 6 bases at V and 5 bases at J, with 16 bases between the two ends. The CDR3 length is 15 residues. From germline, CDR1 is MNHEY and CDR2 SVGAGI. The CDR3 DNA sequence: TGTGCCAGCAGCGGGGGGACGGGTGGAAATGAAAAACTGTTTTTT. It codes for CASSGGTGGNEKLFF.

The J gene is TRBJ2-6, the V gene TRBV4-3, with TRBD1 identical over 12 bases. This CDR3 has 19 amino acids. Germline CDR1 LGHNA, CDR2 YSLEER. J was trimmed by 3 bases and V by 1 base; bases with no gene match: 7. In DNA, the CDR3 is TGCGCCAGCAGCCAAGTGGGACAGGGGGCGCCGGTTGGGGCCAACGTCCTGACTTTC. Encoded protein: CASSQVGQGAPVGANVLTF.

This rearrangement joins TRBV4-1 to TRBJ1-1; no reliable D call. This CDR3 contains 16 residues. V lost 2 bases and J lost 3, with 16 bases in between. Germline CDR1 and CDR2: MGHRA and YSYEKL. As DNA, the CDR3 is TGCGCCAGCAGCCAACAAATTCGTGGGAGGCACACTGAAGCTTTCTTT. Residues: CASSQQIRGRHTEAFF.

The chain has TRBV9 and TRBJ1-2; D might be TRBD1 (5 bases). V lost 4 bases to trimming and J lost 7 bases, with 17 bases between them. The CDR3 loop spans 14 amino acids. The germline CDR1 and CDR2 sequences are SGDLS and YYNGEE. The CDR3: CASSPEGAFSGYTF. As DNA, the CDR3 is TGTGCCAGCAGCCCAGAAGGGGCCTTCTCTGGCTACACCTTC.